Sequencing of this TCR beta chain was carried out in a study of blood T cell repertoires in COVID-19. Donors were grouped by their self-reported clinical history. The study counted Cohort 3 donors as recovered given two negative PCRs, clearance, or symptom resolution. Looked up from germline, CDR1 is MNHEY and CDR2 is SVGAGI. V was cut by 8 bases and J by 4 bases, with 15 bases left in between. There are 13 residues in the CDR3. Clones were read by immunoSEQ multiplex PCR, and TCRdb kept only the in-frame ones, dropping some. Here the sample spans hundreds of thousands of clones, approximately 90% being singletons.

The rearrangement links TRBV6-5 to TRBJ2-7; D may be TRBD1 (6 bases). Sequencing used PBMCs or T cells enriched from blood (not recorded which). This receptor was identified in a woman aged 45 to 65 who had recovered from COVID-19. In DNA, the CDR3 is TGTGCCAGCGGAAGGACAGCCGATTACGAGCAGTACTTC. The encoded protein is CASGRTADYEQYF.